This entry concerns a single TCR beta chain. Its antigen remains unknown. This sample was included in a study of blood T cells in healthy people across ages. Whole-study findings and limits: TCR beta diversity tracked closely with naive T cell percentage. TCR beta diversity per million T cells fell roughly linearly with age.

A sample-barcoded 5' primer and a J-beta primer mix were used in a second PCR of about 7 to 12 cycles. Every cDNA was tagged by a template-switch adaptor with 12 random nucleotides. CDR3-containing paired-end reads numbered at least 3 million in each sample. TCRdb analysed the 5' RACE reads with MiXCR anew, one entry per CDR3 protein. Here the sample spans about 1.4 million distinct CDR3 sequences, roughly 59% being singletons. The CDR3 runs 14 residues. Trimming cost V 1 base and J 6 bases, with 9 bases left between them. CDR1 and CDR2 from the germline V gene are SGHDN and FVKESK. V is TRBV14 and J is TRBJ2-2; possibly TRBD1 for D (6 bases). This clonotype was sampled from a man younger than 35 in good health. Sequenced input: blood. DNA of the CDR3: TGTGCCAGCAGCCAAGTTTGGGGGCCCGGGGAGCTGTTTTTT. This sequence encodes CASSQVWGPGELFF.